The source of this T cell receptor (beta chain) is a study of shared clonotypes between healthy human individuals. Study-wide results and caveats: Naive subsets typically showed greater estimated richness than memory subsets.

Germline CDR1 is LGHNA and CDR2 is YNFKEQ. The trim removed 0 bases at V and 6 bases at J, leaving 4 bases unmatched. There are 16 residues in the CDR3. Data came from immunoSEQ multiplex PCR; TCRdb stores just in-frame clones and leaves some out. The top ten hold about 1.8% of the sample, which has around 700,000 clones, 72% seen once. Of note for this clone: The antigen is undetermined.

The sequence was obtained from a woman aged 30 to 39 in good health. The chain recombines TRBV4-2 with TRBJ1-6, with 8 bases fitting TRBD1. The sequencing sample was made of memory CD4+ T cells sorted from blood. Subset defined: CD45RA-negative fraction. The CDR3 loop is CASSQDGTGLNSPLHF. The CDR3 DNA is TGTGCCAGCAGCCAAGATGGGACAGGCCTTAATTCACCCCTCCACTTT.